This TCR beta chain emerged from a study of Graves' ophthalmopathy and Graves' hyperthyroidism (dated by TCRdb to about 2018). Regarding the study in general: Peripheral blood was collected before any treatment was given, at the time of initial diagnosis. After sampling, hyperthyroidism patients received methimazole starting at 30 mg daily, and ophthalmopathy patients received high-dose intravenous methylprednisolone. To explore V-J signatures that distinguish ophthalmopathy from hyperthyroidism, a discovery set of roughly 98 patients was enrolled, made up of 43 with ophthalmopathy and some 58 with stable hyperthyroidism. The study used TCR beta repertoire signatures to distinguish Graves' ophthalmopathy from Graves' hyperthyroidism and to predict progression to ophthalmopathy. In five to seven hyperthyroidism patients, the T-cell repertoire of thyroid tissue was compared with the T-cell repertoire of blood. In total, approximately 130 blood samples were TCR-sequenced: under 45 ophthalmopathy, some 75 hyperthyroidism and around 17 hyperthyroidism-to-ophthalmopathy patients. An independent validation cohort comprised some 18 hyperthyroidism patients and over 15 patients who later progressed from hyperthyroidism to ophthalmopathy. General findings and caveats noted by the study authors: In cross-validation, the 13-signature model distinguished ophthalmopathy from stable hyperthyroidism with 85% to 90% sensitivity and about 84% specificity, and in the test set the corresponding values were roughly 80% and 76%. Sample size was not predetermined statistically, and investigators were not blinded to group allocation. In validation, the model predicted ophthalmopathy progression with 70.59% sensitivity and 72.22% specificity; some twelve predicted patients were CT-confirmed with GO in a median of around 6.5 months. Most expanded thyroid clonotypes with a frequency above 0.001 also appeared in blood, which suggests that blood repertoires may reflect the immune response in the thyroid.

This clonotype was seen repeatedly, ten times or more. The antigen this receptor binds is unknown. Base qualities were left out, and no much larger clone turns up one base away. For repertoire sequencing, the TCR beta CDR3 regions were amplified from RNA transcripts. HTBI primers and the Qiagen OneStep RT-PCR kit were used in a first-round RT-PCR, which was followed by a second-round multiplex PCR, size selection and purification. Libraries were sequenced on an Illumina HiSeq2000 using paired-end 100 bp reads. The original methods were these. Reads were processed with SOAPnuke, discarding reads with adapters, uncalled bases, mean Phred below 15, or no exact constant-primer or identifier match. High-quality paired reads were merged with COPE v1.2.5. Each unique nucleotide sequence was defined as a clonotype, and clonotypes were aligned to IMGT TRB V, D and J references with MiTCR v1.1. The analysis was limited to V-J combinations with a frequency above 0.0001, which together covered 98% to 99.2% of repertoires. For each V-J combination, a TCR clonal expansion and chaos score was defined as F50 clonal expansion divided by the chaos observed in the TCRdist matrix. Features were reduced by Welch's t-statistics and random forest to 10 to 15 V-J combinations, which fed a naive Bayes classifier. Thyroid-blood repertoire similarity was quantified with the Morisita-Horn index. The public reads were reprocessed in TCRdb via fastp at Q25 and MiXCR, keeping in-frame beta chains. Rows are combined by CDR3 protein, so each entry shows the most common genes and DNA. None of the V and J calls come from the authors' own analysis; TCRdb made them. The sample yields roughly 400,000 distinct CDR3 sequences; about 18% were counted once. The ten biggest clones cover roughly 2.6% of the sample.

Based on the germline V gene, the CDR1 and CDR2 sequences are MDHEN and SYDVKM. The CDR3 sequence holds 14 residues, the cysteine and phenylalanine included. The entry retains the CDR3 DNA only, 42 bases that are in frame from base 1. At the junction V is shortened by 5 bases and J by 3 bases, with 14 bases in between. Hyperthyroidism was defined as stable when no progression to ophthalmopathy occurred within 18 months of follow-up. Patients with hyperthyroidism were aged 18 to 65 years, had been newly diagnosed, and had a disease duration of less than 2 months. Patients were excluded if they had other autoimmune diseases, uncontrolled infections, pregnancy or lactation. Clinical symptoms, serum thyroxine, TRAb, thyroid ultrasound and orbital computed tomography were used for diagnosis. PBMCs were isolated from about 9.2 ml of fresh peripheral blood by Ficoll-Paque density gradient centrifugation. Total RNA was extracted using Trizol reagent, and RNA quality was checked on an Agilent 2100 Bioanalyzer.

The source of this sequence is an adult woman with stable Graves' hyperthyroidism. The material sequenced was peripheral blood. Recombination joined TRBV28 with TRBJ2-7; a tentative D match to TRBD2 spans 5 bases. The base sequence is TGTGCCAGCAGTCCCGCGGGCAGATTCTACGAGCAGTACTTC. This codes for CASSPAGRFYEQYF.